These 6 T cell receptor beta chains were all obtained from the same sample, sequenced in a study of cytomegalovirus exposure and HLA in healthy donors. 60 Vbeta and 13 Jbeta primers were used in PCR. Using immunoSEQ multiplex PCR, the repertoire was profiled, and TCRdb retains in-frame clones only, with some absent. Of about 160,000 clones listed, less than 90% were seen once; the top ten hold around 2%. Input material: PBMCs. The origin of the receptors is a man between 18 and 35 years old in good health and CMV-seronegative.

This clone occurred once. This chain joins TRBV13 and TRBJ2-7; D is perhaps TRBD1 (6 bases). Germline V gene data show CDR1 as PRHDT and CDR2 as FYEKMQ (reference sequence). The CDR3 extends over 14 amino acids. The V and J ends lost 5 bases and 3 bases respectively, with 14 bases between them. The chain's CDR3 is CASSPGTLDYEQYF. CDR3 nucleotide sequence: TGTGCCAGCAGCCCTGGGACATTGGACTACGAGCAGTACTTC.

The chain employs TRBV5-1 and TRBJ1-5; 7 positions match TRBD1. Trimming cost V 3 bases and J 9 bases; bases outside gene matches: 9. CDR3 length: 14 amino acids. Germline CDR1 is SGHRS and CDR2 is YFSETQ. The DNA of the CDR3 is TGCGCCAGCAGCTCCGGGGACAGCCGTGGGCCCCAGCATTTT. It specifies CASSSGDSRGPQHF.

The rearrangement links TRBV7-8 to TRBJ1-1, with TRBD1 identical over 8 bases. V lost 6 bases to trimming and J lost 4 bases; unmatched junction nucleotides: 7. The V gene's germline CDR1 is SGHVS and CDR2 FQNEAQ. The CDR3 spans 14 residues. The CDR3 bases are TGTGCCAGCAGAGATTCAGGGGGCCCCACTGAAGCTTTCTTT. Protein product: CASRDSGGPTEAFF.

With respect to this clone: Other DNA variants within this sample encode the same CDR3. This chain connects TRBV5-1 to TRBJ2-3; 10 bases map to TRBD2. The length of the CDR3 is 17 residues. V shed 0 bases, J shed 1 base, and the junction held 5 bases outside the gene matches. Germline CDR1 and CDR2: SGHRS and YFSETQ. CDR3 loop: CASSLAGLAGGTDTQYF. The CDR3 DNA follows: TGCGCCAGCAGCTTGGCCGGTCTAGCGGGAGGCACAGATACGCAGTATTTT.

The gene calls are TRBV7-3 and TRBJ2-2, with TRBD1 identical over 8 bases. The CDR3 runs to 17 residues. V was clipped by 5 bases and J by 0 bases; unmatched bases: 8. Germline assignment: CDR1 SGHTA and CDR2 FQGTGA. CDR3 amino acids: CASSPRQGAPNTGELFF. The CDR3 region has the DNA TGTGCCAGCAGCCCAAGGCAGGGGGCGCCGAACACCGGGGAGCTGTTTTTT.

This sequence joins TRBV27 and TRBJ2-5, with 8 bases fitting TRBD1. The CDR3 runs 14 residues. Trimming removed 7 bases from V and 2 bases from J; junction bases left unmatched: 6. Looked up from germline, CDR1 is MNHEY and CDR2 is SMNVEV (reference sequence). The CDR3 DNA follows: TGTGCCAGCAACAACAGGGGGGTTCAAGAGACCCAGTACTTC. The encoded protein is CASNNRGVQETQYF.